This T cell receptor (beta chain) appears in the sequencing data of a study of Graves' ophthalmopathy and Graves' hyperthyroidism. Remarks on this clonotype: Its antigen is not identified.

A diagnosis was made from clinical symptoms together with serum thyroxine, TRAb, thyroid ultrasound and orbital computed tomography. The CDR3 is 13 amino acids. V lost 10 bases to trimming and J lost 6 bases, with 16 bases between them. CDR1 and CDR2 (germline): SNHLY, FYNNEI. Amplification from RNA transcripts yielded the TCR beta CDR3 regions. After a first-round RT-PCR with HTBI primers, a second-round multiplex PCR was run. TCRdb recomputed calls from the multiplex PCR reads with MiXCR, one row per CDR3 protein. The table records over a million distinct CDR3 sequences, 35% to 45% of them present only once. General study findings and limits: Most clonotypes expanded in thyroid above 0.001 frequency were present in blood too. Classification of ophthalmopathy versus stable hyperthyroidism by a 13-signature model yielded about 90% sensitivity and 70% to 83% specificity.

The receptor comes from an adult man with Graves' hyperthyroidism. The source material was peripheral blood or thyroid tissue (not recorded which). The chain is built from TRBV2 and TRBJ2-1, with D unclear. In DNA form, the CDR3 reads TGTGCCACCACCAAGGTTTCCGGCAATGAGCAGTTCTTC. Translating gives CATTKVSGNEQFF.